This TCR beta chain appears in the sequencing data of a study of prognosis after radiotherapy for stage I lung cancer. About the study: It was considered that all non-small cell lung cancer patients were medically inoperable.

Researchers took 5 to 7.5 milliliters of peripheral blood at each of two time points. The CDR3 sequence is 14 residues long. Per the germline V gene, CDR1 is SGHRS and CDR2 is YFSETQ. With two-round multiplex PCR, TCR beta CDR3 sequences were amplified from genomic DNA. For every TRBV and TRBJ gene, a specific primer was used in first-round PCR. TCRdb ran MiXCR on the multiplex PCR reads and lists one entry per CDR3 protein. The repertoire consists of roughly 17,000 distinct CDR3 sequences, with over 25% occurring once and the leading ten covering 25% to 40%. As concerns this clonotype: No antigen is known for it. Possible read error: a much larger clone is one base away.

Whole-study findings and limits: In patients receiving stereotactic body radiation therapy, unique TCR clone counts fell afterward, median roughly 10,000 versus 7,000.

The sequences come from PBMCs, collected before or after stereotactic body radiation therapy (not recorded which). The rearrangement uses TRBV5-1 and TRBJ2-1; 7 nucleotides agree with TRBD2. This TCR was recovered from a donor of 50 years or more with non-small cell lung cancer. CDR3 region: CAGSGNYVYNEQFF. CDR3 bases: TGCGCCGGCAGCGGGAACTATGTCTACAATGAGCAGTTCTTC.